The present TCR beta chain was sequenced within a study of T-cell reconstitution after alpha-beta-depleted transplantation in children. This clonotype was picked up a small number of times. Antigen specificity is unknown. Points from the study as a whole: Reportedly, roughly two months post-transplant, alpha-beta T cells arose from several hundred expanded graft clones.

Preparation of the TCRbeta library involved a method that used unique molecular identifiers. MiXCR was run by TCRdb on the PCR reads, yielding one entry per CDR3 protein. The data contain approximately 800,000 distinct CDR3 sequences, roughly 15% of them singletons. The V gene end was trimmed by 0 bases and the J gene end by 6 bases; junction bases not matched to a gene: 15. Germline V lookup: CDR1 SGHAT, CDR2 FQNNGV. The CDR3 has 19 residues. The material was PBMCs, mostly from graft donor cells, obtained 360 days after TCRalphabeta/CD19-depleted stem cell transplant. The clonotype originates from a male patient younger than 18 who had a stem cell transplant for acute lymphoblastic leukemia, so the T cells may come from the graft donor. The genes are TRBV11-2 and TRBJ2-1; TRBD2 matches at 9 bases. The CDR3 loop reads CASSLEGWASGIGSNEQFF. As DNA, the CDR3 is TGTGCCAGCAGCTTAGAAGGGTGGGCTAGCGGGATAGGCTCCAATGAGCAGTTCTTC.